This T cell receptor beta chain was captured by sequencing in a study of shared clonotypes between healthy human individuals (dated by TCRdb to 2020 to 2022). Background on the whole study: The cohort included a few men and two women between 18 and 49 years of age. To increase sequencing depth and limit assay-specific biases, different laboratories used diverse techniques to prepare libraries and sequence TCR repertoires. To estimate repertoire size and how much clonotypes are shared between individuals, the study performed deep sequencing of blood TCR repertoires from roughly five healthy adults. Between about 0.94 and 10 billion PBMCs per donor were obtained by leukapheresis. For each donor, CD4 naive and CD4 memory were each given three plates, CD8 naive was given two plates, and CD8 memory was given one plate. The paper's findings and limits, for the study overall: Pairwise subsampling led to the expectation that sequencing depth would affect the degree of clonotype sharing among donors. Incomplete sequencing was indicated by rarefaction of sorted-subset datasets, despite the large sequencing depth. Sharing across a few donors was observed for about 5% of naive CD4, over 3% of naive CD8, about 2.3% of memory CD4, and around 0.42% of memory CD8 clonotypes. Naive subsets generally had larger estimated clonotype richness than memory subsets did. Compared with non-shared clonotypes, the clonotypes found in all four sorted-subset donors had higher generation probabilities. Only blood was sampled, and tissue TCR repertoires likely differ from those in blood. The small number of donors limited the genetic and exposure-history diversity represented.

V drops 2 bases and J drops 2 bases, leaving 10 bases in between. The CDR3 spans 14 residues, from the cysteine through the phenylalanine. Just the 42-base CDR3 DNA is kept, in frame starting at base 1. Via the germline V gene, CDR1 is KGHSH and CDR2 LQKENI. On this clone: This clone's antigen is unknown. Base quality data are lacking; no much larger clone is found one base away.

TCR CDR3 regions were amplified from genomic DNA by multiplex PCR using the deep immunoSEQ assay. Extracted genomic DNA from each cell subset was distributed evenly across all wells of several immunoSEQ 96-well plates, and each plate was treated as a replicate. For sorted subsets, 200 to 250 ng of genomic DNA, equivalent to 25,000 to 35,000 T cell genomes, went into each replicate PCR. Purified libraries were quantified with a Qubit 3.0 fluorometer, sized on a Bioanalyzer 2100, and re-quantified with the KAPA Library Quantification kit. Each immunoSEQ 96-well plate was sequenced on its own single-read 150-cycle Illumina NextSeq 550 flow cell. For the original study's pipeline: Because the immunoSEQ output included only junctional sequences and no quality scores, the filtering could not be the same as the filtering used for full-length reads. Sequences were annotated with PyIR, a Python wrapper for IgBLAST v1.9, and V/J genes and CDR3 were assigned using IMGT germline references. Reads were removed for weak V/J assignments (E-value above 1e-6), missing CDR3, stop codons, out-of-frame junctions, or ambiguous translated residues. V3J clonotypes were defined as sequences sharing the same inferred V gene, J gene, and CDR3 amino acid sequence. To compute the percentage overlap between repertoires, the number of shared unique clonotypes was divided by the size of the smaller repertoire. Three approaches were used to assess repertoire richness: RTK rarefaction, the Chao1 estimator, and Recon v2.1 estimates of unobserved clonotypes. Generation probabilities were computed with OLGA for all TCRbeta clonotypes obtained by the gDNA method from several donors. TCRdb's version of the immuneACCESS table is confined to in-frame rearrangements and falls short of the full clone set. An unresolved V gene accounts for under half of the shortfall where checked; the remainder is of unknown origin. V and J calls and clone size are those listed in that table; D and trimming were worked out from the DNA. The sample table shows some 2,000,000 clones, and about 94% are seen once. Approximately 0.13% of the sample goes to the ten largest clones.

The donors were healthy, HIV-negative adults who had no recently reported acute infections or vaccinations. All donors were Caucasian adults living in Nashville, Tennessee, USA. Magnetic negative selection was used to enrich CD4+ T cells, after which naive cells were positively selected on CD45RA and the negative fraction became the memory subset. After blood collection by leukapheresis, PBMCs were isolated using Ficoll-Histopaque density gradient centrifugation and then cryopreserved in the vapor phase of liquid nitrogen. Analytical flow cytometry was used to check the purity and quantity of each magnetically sorted T cell population. Genomic DNA was isolated from each sorted fraction and quantified by UV absorbance on a Nanodrop 2000c.

The sequence was collected from a man younger than 35 in good health. The V gene is TRBV18 and the J gene is TRBJ2-7; D gene: possibly TRBD2, on 6 matching bases. The source material was naive CD4+ T cells sorted from blood. The sample's cell subset or site label, in plain terms: CD45RA+ positively selected. The CDR3 amino acid sequence is: CASSPTGVTYEQYF. The DNA sequence is TGTGCCAGCTCACCAACGGGGGTGACCTACGAGCAGTACTTC.